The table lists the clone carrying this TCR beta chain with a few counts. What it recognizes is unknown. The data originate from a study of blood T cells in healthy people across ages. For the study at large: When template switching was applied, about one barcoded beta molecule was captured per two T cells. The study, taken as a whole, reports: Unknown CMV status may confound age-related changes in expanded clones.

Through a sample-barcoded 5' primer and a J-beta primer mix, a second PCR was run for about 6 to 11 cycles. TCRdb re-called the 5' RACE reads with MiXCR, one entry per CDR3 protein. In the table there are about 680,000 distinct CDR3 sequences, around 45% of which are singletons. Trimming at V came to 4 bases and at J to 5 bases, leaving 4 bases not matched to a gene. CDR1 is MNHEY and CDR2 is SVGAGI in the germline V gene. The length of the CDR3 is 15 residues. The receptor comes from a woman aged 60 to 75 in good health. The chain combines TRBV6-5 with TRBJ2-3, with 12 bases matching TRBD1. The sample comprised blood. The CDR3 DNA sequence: TGTGCCAGCAGTTGGGACAGGGGGCGCTTAGATACGCAGTATTTT. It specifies CASSWDRGRLDTQYF.